The 7 T cell receptor beta chains in this list originate from one sample, sequenced in a study of shared clonotypes between healthy human individuals. Some clones are missing from TCRdb's copy, which holds only in-frame ones; the method was immunoSEQ multiplex PCR. Altogether 2 million to 2.5 million clones are present, around 90% being singletons, with the ten largest covering approximately 0.4%. The sample taken for sequencing was naive CD4+ T cells from PBMCs. Subset described: CD45RA+ positively selected. All receptors derive from a young man in good health. Some clones in this sample may be carry-over from other donors' samples.

This CDR3 reads CASSYVGQRETQYF. As DNA, the CDR3 is TGTGCCAGCAGTTACGTCGGGCAGCGAGAGACCCAGTACTTC. The rearrangement uses TRBV6-5 and TRBJ2-5; D uncertain. Per germline, CDR1 MNHEY and CDR2 SVGAGI. CDR3 length: 14 amino acids. The V gene lost 2 bases and the J gene lost 4 bases, with 11 bases spanning the gap.

For this clone: Other nucleotide sequences from this sample produce the same CDR3. This chain connects TRBV7-3 to TRBJ2-1, with D tentatively TRBD1 (6 bases). Trimming stripped 0 bases from V and 4 bases from J, with 7 bases between. CDR3 length: 14 amino acids. CDR1 SGHTA and CDR2 FQGTGA come from the germline V gene. DNA of the CDR3: TGTGCCAGCAGCTTAACTCAGGGGTACAATGAGCAGTTCTTC. The encoded protein is CASSLTQGYNEQFF.

The chain employs TRBV28 and TRBJ2-3, with D perhaps matching TRBD2 (5 bases). CDR1 and CDR2 (germline): MDHEN, SYDVKM. Trimming left V 5 bases short and J 8 bases short, with 14 bases between. The CDR3 loop spans 13 amino acids. CDR3 in amino acids: CASSGGSIGTQYF. The CDR3, as DNA: TGTGCCAGCAGTGGAGGCTCAATTGGTACGCAGTATTTT.

V usage is TRBV7-2 and J usage is TRBJ2-2; TRBD2 agrees at 9 bases. This CDR3 spans 16 amino acids. Germline V lookup: CDR1 SGHTA, CDR2 FQGNSA. V shed 2 bases, J shed 7 bases, and the junction held 8 bases outside the gene matches. In DNA form, the CDR3 reads TGTGCCAGCAGCTTAAGGCTAGCGGGGAGTAACGGGGAGCTGTTTTTT. Translated, it gives CASSLRLAGSNGELFF.

This chain uses TRBV29-1 with TRBJ1-3; maybe TRBD1 (5 bases). This CDR3 spans 12 amino acids. The germline gives CDR1 SQVTM, CDR2 ANQGSEA. V was cut by 8 bases and J by 0 bases, with 8 bases left in between. The CDR3 sequence is CSLGPSGNTIYF. CDR3 DNA: TGCAGCTTGGGGCCCTCTGGAAACACCATATATTTT.

The CDR3 region is CASSDSGGREKLFF. In DNA form, the CDR3 reads TGTGCCAGCAGTGATTCCGGGGGCCGTGAAAAACTGTTTTTT. This chain uses TRBV2 with TRBJ1-4; tentative D call: TRBD1 (6 bases). V was cut by 3 bases and J by 7 bases, with 12 bases left in between. The CDR3 loop spans 14 amino acids. Germline V gives CDR1 SNHLY, CDR2 FYNNEI.

The chain couples TRBV27 to TRBJ2-5; a possible D gene is TRBD1 (6 bases). Germline lookup yields CDR1 MNHEY and CDR2 SMNVEV (reference sequence). With 0 bases removed from V and 2 bases from J, the gap between germline ends came to 22 bases. The CDR3 has 19 residues. The CDR3 DNA sequence: TGTGCCAGCAGTTTATCTCGAATCCACAGGAGAGGGGGACAAGAGACCCAGTACTTC. Translated: CASSLSRIHRRGGQETQYF.